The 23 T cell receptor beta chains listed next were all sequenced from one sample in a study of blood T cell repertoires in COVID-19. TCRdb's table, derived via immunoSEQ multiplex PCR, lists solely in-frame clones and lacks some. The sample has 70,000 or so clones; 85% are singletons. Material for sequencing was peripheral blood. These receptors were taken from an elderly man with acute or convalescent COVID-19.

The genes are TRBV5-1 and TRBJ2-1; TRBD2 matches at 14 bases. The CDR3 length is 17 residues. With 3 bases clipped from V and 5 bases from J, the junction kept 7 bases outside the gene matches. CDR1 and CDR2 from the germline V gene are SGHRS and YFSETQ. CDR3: CASSWGRLAGGHNEQFF. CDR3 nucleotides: TGCGCCAGCAGCTGGGGACGACTAGCGGGAGGGCACAATGAGCAGTTCTTC.

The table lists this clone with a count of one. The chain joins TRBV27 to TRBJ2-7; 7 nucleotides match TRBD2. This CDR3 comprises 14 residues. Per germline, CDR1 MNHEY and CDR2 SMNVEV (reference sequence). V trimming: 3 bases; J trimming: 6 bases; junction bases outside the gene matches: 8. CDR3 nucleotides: TGTGCCAGCAGTTTCTGGCGGGAGTCCCCCGAGCAGTACTTC. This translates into CASSFWRESPEQYF.

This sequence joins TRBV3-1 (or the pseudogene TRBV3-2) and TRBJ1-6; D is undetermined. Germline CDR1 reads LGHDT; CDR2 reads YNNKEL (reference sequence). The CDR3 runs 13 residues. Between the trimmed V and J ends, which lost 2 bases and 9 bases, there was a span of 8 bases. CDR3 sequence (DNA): TGTGCCAGCAGCCAAATCACTACTTCACCCCTCCACTTT. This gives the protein CASSQITTSPLHF.

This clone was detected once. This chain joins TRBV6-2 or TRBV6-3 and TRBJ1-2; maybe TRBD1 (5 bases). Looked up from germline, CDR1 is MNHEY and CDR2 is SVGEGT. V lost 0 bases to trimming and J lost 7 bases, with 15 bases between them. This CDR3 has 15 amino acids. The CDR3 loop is CASSYSMGRAGGYTF. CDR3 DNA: TGTGCCAGCAGTTACTCGATGGGCAGGGCTGGTGGCTACACCTTC.

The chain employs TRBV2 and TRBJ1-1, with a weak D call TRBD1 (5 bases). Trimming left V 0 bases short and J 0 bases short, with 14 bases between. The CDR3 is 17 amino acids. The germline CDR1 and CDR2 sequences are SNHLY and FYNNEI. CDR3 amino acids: CASSEALGRGVNTEAFF. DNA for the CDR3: TGTGCCAGCAGTGAAGCCCTGGGGAGGGGAGTGAACACTGAAGCTTTCTTT. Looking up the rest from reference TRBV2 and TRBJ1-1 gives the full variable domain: EPEVTQTPSHQVTQMGQEVILRCVPISNHLYFYWYRQILGQKVEFLVSFYNNEISEKSEIFDDQFSVERPDGSNFTLKIRSTKLEDSAMYFCASSEALGRGVNTEAFFGQGTRLTVV.

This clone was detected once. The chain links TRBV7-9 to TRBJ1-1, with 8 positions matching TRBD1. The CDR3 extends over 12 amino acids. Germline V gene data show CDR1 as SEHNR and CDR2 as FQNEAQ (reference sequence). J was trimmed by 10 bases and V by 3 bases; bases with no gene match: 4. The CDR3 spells CASSFQTGAAFF. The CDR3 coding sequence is TGTGCCAGCAGCTTTCAGACAGGGGCAGCTTTCTTT.

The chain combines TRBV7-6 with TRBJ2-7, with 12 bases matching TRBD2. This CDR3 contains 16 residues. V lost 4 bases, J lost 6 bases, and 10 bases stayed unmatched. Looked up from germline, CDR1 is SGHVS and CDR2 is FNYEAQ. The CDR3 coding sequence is TGTGCCAGCAGCTCCTACAGGACTAGCGGGACTCGCGAGCAGTACTTC. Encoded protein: CASSSYRTSGTREQYF.

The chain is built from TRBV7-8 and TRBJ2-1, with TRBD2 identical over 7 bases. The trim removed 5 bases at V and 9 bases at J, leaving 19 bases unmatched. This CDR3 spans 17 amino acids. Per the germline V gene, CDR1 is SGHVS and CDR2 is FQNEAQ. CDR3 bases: TGTGCCAGCAGCAAAACCCCTAGCGGAGGGTCGGTACGTGAGCAGTTCTTC. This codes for CASSKTPSGGSVREQFF.

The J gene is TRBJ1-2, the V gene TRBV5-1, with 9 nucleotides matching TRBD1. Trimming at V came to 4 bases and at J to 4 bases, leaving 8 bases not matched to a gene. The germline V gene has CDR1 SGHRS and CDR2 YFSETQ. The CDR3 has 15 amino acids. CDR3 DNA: TGCGCCAGCAGCCCTTGGACAGGGGCAATCTATGGCTACACCTTC. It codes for CASSPWTGAIYGYTF.

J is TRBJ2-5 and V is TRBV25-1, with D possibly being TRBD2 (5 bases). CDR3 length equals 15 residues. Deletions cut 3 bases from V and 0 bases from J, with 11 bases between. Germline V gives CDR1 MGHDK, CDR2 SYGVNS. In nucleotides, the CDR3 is TGTGCCAGCAGTGATCCGGGGATCTACCAAGAGACCCAGTACTTC. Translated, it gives CASSDPGIYQETQYF.

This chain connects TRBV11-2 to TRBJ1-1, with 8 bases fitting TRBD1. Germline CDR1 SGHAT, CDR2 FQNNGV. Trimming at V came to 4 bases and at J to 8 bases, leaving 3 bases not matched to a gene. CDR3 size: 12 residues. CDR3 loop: CASSSRTGEAFF. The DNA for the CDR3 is TGTGCCAGCAGCTCGCGGACAGGGGAAGCTTTCTTT.

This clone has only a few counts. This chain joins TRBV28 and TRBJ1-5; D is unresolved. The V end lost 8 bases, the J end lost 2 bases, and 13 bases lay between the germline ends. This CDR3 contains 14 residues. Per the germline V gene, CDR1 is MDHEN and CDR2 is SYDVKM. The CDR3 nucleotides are TGTGCCAGCGCTTCCGGGGAGGGCAATCAGCCCCAGCATTTT. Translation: CASASGEGNQPQHF.

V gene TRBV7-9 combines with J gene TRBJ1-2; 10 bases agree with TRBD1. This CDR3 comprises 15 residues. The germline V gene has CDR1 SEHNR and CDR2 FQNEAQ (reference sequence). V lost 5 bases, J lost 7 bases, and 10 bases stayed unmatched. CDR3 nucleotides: TGTGCCAGCAGCGCCGACCCGGGACAGGGGTTTGGCTACACCTTC. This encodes CASSADPGQGFGYTF.

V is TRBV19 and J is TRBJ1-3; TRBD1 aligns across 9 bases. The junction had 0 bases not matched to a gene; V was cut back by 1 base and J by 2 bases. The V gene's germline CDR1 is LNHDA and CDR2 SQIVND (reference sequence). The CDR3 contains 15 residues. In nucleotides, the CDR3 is TGTGCCAGTAGTATAGGGACAGGGGCTGGAAACACCATATATTTT. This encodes CASSIGTGAGNTIYF.

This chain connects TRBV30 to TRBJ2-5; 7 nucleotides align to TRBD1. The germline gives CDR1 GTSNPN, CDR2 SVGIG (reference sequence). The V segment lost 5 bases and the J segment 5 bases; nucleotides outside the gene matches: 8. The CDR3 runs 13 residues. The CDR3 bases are TGTGCCTGGGGGCTGACAGGGTGGGAGACCCAGTACTTC. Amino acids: CAWGLTGWETQYF.

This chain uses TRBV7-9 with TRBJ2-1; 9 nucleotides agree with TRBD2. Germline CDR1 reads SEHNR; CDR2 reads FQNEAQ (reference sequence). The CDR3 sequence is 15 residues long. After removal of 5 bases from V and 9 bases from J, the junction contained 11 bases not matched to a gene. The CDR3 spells CASSPRGGRVVEQFF. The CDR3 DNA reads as TGTGCCAGCAGCCCCCGGGGCGGGAGGGTGGTTGAGCAGTTCTTC.

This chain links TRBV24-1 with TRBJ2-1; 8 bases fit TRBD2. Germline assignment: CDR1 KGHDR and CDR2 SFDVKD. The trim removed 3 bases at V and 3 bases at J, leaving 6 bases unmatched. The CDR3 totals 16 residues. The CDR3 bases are TGTGCCACCAGTGATCCCGACAGCGGGAGCTACAATGAGCAGTTCTTC. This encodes CATSDPDSGSYNEQFF.

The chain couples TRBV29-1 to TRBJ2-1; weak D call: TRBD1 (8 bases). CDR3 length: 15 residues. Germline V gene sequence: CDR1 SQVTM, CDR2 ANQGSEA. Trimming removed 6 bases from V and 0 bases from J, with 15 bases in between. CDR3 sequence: CSVGSGTGSYNEQFF. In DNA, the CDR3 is TGCAGCGTCGGAAGCGGGACAGGCTCCTACAATGAGCAGTTCTTC.

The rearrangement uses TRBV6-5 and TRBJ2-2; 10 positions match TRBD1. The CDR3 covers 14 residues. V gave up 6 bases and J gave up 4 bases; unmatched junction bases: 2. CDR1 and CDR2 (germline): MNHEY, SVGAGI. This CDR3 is CASRRQGATGELFF. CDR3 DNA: TGTGCCAGCAGGCGACAGGGGGCCACCGGGGAGCTGTTTTTT.

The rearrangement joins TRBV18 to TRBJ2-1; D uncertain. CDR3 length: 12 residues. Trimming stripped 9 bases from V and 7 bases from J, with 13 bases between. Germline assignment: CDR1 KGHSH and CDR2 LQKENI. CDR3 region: CASSSLTNEQFF. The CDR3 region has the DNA TGTGCCAGTAGCAGTCTAACAAATGAGCAGTTCTTC.

The CDR3 sequence: CASSPEVVGANYGYTF. The CDR3 DNA reads as TGTGCCAGCTCACCAGAGGTAGTTGGAGCTAACTATGGCTACACCTTC. V is TRBV18 and J is TRBJ1-2; D is undetermined. The ends were cut back, 2 bases at V and 0 bases at J, with 13 bases in the middle. The CDR3 has 16 residues. Germline V gives CDR1 KGHSH, CDR2 LQKENI.

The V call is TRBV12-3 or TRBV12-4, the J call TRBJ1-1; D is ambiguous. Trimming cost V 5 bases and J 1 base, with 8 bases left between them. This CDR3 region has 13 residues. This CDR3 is CASSIQQNTEAFF. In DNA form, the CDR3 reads TGTGCCAGCAGTATACAGCAGAACACTGAAGCTTTCTTT.

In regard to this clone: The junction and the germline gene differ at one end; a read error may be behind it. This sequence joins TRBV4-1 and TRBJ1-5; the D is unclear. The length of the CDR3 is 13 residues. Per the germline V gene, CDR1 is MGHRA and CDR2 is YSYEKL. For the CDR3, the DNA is TGCGCCAGCAGTCAAGGAGGCAATCAGCCCCAGCATTTT. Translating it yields CASSQGGNQPQHF.